The 21 T cell receptor beta chains presented below share a single source sample, sequenced in a study of T-cell reconstitution after alpha-beta-depleted transplantation in children. Unique molecular identifiers tagged the TCRbeta library. TCRdb redid the calling of the PCR reads with MiXCR, one entry per CDR3 protein. The profile shows 700,000 or so distinct CDR3 sequences, around 14% of them singletons. The sample in question was PBMCs, obtained before TCRalphabeta/CD19-depleted stem cell transplant. These TCRs come from a girl aged 2 to 10 with congenital amegakaryocytic thrombocytopenia, due to receive a stem cell transplant.

This clonotype has just a few counts. The V and J genes are TRBV6-1 and TRBJ2-4, with 9 bases identical to TRBD1. The germline V gene has CDR1 MNHNS and CDR2 SASEGT. After removal of 6 bases from V and 5 bases from J, the junction contained 5 bases not matched to a gene. This CDR3 has 14 residues. CDR3 region: CASSARDRENIQYF. DNA of the CDR3: TGTGCCAGCAGCGCCCGGGACAGGGAAAACATTCAGTACTTC.

The chain couples TRBV10-2 to TRBJ2-7, with D tentatively TRBD2 (6 bases). Germline CDR1 reads WSHSY; CDR2 reads SAAADI. The V gene lost 1 base and the J gene lost 6 bases, with 10 bases spanning the gap. There are 13 residues in the CDR3. The CDR3 loop reads CASSEYLGGEQYF. DNA of the CDR3: TGCGCCAGCAGTGAGTATTTGGGAGGCGAGCAGTACTTC.

V gene TRBV9 combines with J gene TRBJ2-2, with D unclear. CDR3 length: 17 residues. Per the germline V gene, CDR1 is SGDLS and CDR2 is YYNGEE. V was clipped by 0 bases and J by 3 bases, with 15 bases between them. Here the CDR3 reads CASSVGGTGEYTGELFF. The CDR3 nucleotides are TGTGCCAGCAGCGTAGGGGGTACCGGAGAATACACCGGGGAGCTGTTTTTT. The whole variable domain, remainder taken from reference TRBV9 and TRBJ2-2, is DSGVTQTPKHLITATGQRVTLRCSPRSGDLSVYWYQQSLDQGLQFLIQYYNGEERAKGNILERFSAQQFPDLHSELNLSSLELGDSALYFCASSVGGTGEYTGELFFGEGSRLTVL.

This clonotype showed up many times. Here the CDR3 reads CASSFDYHLKDPNYPGELFF. The CDR3 nucleotides are TGTGCCAGCAGTTTTGACTACCACCTTAAAGACCCTAATTATCCCGGGGAGCTGTTTTTT. The gene calls are TRBV7-6 and TRBJ2-2; maybe TRBD2 (5 bases). CDR1 is SGHVS and CDR2 is FNYEAQ in the germline V gene. V lost 6 bases and J lost 6, with 32 bases in between. The CDR3 runs to 20 residues. The whole variable domain, remainder taken from reference TRBV7-6 and TRBJ2-2, is GAGVSQSPRYKVTKRGQDVALRCDPISGHVSLYWYRQALGQGPEFLTYFNYEAQQDKSGLPNDRFSAERPEGSISTLTIQRTEQRDSAMYRCASSFDYHLKDPNYPGELFFGEGSRLTVL.

This clonotype appeared many times. The V and J genes are TRBV12-3 or TRBV12-4 and TRBJ2-1; no clear D gene. The CDR3 runs 15 residues. Trimming stripped 7 bases from V and 0 bases from J, with 13 bases between. The CDR3 DNA reads as TGTGCCAGCACCCCCGCCCCACACTCCTACAATGAGCAGTTCTTC. Translating gives CASTPAPHSYNEQFF.

Ten or more counts support this clonotype. The chain carries TRBV5-1 and TRBJ2-1; D unclear. Trimming removed 0 bases at V and 9 bases at J, with 4 bases between. From germline, CDR1 is SGHRS and CDR2 YFSETQ. This CDR3 is 11 amino acids long. CDR3 residues: CASSLEAEQFF. Written as DNA, the CDR3 is TGCGCCAGCAGCTTGGAGGCTGAGCAGTTCTTC.

This clonotype was picked up a small number of times. The chain recombines TRBV7-8 with TRBJ2-5, with 7 nucleotides matching TRBD1. Germline lookup yields CDR1 SGHVS and CDR2 FQNEAQ. Unmatched junction bases numbered 5, after V lost 2 bases and J lost 2 bases. The CDR3 runs 15 residues. CDR3 sequence: CASSLRGLLQETQYF. CDR3 DNA: TGTGCCAGCAGCTTAAGGGGGCTACTTCAAGAGACCCAGTACTTC.

In its sample, this clonotype was seen many times. The V call is TRBV7-2, the J call TRBJ2-7, with 10 positions matching TRBD2. From germline, CDR1 is SGHTA and CDR2 FQGNSA. V gave up 5 bases and J gave up 4 bases; unmatched junction bases: 11. The CDR3 runs to 16 residues. The DNA of the CDR3 is TGTGCCAGCAGCGGAGACCTAGCGGGAGATCTATACGAGCAGTACTTC. Residues: CASSGDLAGDLYEQYF.

This clonotype was counted at least ten times. The rearrangement uses TRBV6-2 or TRBV6-3 and TRBJ2-5, with 11 nucleotides matching TRBD2. The germline V gene encodes CDR1 MNHEY and CDR2 SVGEGT. With V trimmed by 2 bases and J by 7 bases, 6 bases remained unmatched. The CDR3 extends over 15 amino acids. CDR3 loop: CASSYGSGREPTQYF. CDR3 nucleotides: TGTGCCAGCAGTTACGGTAGCGGGAGGGAACCGACCCAGTACTTC.

This clonotype was seen more than once but under ten times. The V gene is TRBV12-3 or TRBV12-4, the J gene TRBJ2-6, with D unresolved. This CDR3 region has 16 residues. With 3 bases removed from V and 2 bases from J, the gap between germline ends came to 11 bases. CDR3 DNA: TGTGCCAGCAGTTTGCAATCAGTCCCTGGGGCCAACGTCCTGACTTTC. It codes for CASSLQSVPGANVLTF.

The rearrangement joins TRBV25-1 to TRBJ2-1; the match to TRBD1 covers 7 bases. The CDR3 spans 15 residues. The trim removed 1 base at V and 3 bases at J, leaving 3 bases unmatched. The germline gives CDR1 MGHDK, CDR2 SYGVNS. The CDR3 DNA reads as TGTGCCAGCAGTGAATTAGGGGACAGCTACAATGAGCAGTTCTTC. Amino acid sequence: CASSELGDSYNEQFF.

To note about this clonotype: Being one base from a much bigger clone, this may be a read error. This rearrangement joins TRBV28 to TRBJ2-7, with D possibly being TRBD1 or TRBD2 (5 bases each). The CDR3 consists of 15 residues. CDR1 and CDR2 from the germline V gene are MDHEN and SYDVKM. DNA of the CDR3: TGTGACAGCAGCGAACTGGGACCGAGGCGTGGCGAGCAGTACTTC. Translated, it gives CDSSELGPRRGEQYF.

This clonotype was counted between two and nine times. This CDR3 is CATTASGNYNEQFF. DNA of the CDR3: TGTGCCACCACAGCTAGCGGGAACTACAATGAGCAGTTCTTC. The chain joins TRBV6-1 to TRBJ2-1, with 9 nucleotides matching TRBD2. CDR1 and CDR2 (germline): MNHNS, SASEGT. The trim removed 10 bases at V and 3 bases at J, leaving 7 bases unmatched. The CDR3 has 14 amino acids.

This clonotype was detected a few times. The chain carries TRBV18 and TRBJ1-1; no firm D call. CDR1 and CDR2 from the germline V gene are KGHSH and LQKENI. V lost 4 bases and J 1 base, leaving 10 bases between the germline ends. This CDR3 is 14 amino acids long. DNA of the CDR3: TGTGCCAGCTCACACCTCGACCCGAACACTGAAGCTTTCTTT. Translation: CASSHLDPNTEAFF. Filled out from reference TRBV18 and TRBJ1-1, the complete variable domain reads NAGVMQNPRHLVRRRGQEARLRCSPMKGHSHVYWYRQLPEEGLKFMVYLQKENIIDESGMPKERFSAEFPKEGPSILRIQQVVRGDSAAYFCASSHLDPNTEAFFGQGTRLTVV.

This clonotype was observed a few times. The chain links TRBV30 to TRBJ2-2; D is uncertain. V lost 0 bases and J lost 6, with 8 bases in between. The CDR3 loop spans 13 amino acids. Per the germline V gene, CDR1 is GTSNPN and CDR2 is SVGIG (reference sequence). The CDR3, as DNA: TGTGCCTGGAGTGTAACGCGTTCCGGGGAGCTGTTTTTT. This codes for CAWSVTRSGELFF.

This clonotype appeared a few times. The chain uses TRBV5-1 and TRBJ2-3, with D perhaps matching TRBD2 (5 bases). V lost 4 bases, J lost 4 bases, and 16 bases lay in between. The germline V gene has CDR1 SGHRS and CDR2 YFSETQ. The CDR3 has 15 amino acids. The CDR3 DNA follows: TGCGCCAGCAGCGTCCGCGGGTGGATCGCAGATACGCAGTATTTT. Translation gives CASSVRGWIADTQYF.

This clonotype was observed a few times. A much larger clonotype is one base distant, so this may be a read error. The chain has TRBV11-3 and TRBJ2-2; D unclear. Trimming left V 3 bases short and J 7 bases short, with 3 bases between. The germline V gene has CDR1 SGHNT and CDR2 YENEEA. This CDR3 is built from 11 residues. The CDR3 region has the DNA TGTGCCAGCAGCTTTGACGGGGAGCTGTTTTTT. Translating gives CASSFDGELFF.

This clonotype was counted ten times or more. The J gene is TRBJ2-7, the V gene TRBV20-1; TRBD1 might be the D (5 bases). The germline V gene encodes CDR1 DFQATT and CDR2 SNEGSKA (reference sequence). With 0 bases removed from V and 0 bases from J, the gap between germline ends came to 12 bases. There are 15 residues in the CDR3. This chain's CDR3 is CSAREMGPSSYEQYF. DNA for the CDR3: TGCAGTGCTAGAGAGATGGGGCCAAGCTCCTACGAGCAGTACTTC.

The chain couples TRBV20-1 to TRBJ1-2; 8 positions match TRBD1. V shed 0 bases, J shed 5 bases, and the junction held 5 bases outside the gene matches. Germline assignment: CDR1 DFQATT and CDR2 SNEGSKA (reference sequence). The CDR3 covers 14 residues. The CDR3 loop reads CSARDGQGRYGYTF. The CDR3 nucleotides are TGCAGTGCTAGAGACGGACAGGGCAGATATGGCTACACCTTC.

This clonotype has just a few counts. The junction departs from germline at one end; a sequencing error may be responsible. CDR3 DNA sequence: TGTGCCAGCAGCCCCGACTTAGCGGGAGGGCCCTTCTTC. Its translation is CASSPDLAGGPFF. V usage is TRBV7-7 and J usage is TRBJ2-5; 11 positions agree with TRBD2. Germline values: CDR1 SSHAT, CDR2 FNYEAQ (reference sequence). The length of the CDR3 is 13 residues.

This clonotype showed up just a few times. The rearrangement links TRBV3-1 to TRBJ1-1, with unresolved D. The CDR3 spans 12 residues. V lost 0 bases and J lost 9, with 8 bases in between. Germline V gene lookup returns CDR1 LGHDT and CDR2 YNNKEL (reference sequence). In DNA form, the CDR3 reads TGTGCCAGCAGCCAAGATCTGGCGAAAGCTTTCTTT. Translation: CASSQDLAKAFF.